This record concerns one TCR beta chain sequence. What it binds is unknown. Germline values: CDR1 MDHEN, CDR2 SYDVKM. The CDR3 is 16 residues long. V lost 5 bases, J lost 3 bases, and 6 bases stayed unmatched. The entry originates in a study of blood T cells in healthy people across ages. Study observations and caveats: Estimates drawn from one million T cells were deemed to understate diversity. Changes in expanded clonotypes were possibly confounded, as the CMV status of donors was unknown. Greater diversity and more naive CD4+ cells were seen in long-lived donors than in aged donors.

Every sample yielded at least 6.5 million isolated PBMCs. Then a second PCR, running about 7 to 11 cycles, was carried out with a sample-barcoded 5' primer and a J-beta primer mix. TCRdb fed the 5' RACE reads into MiXCR, producing one record per CDR3 protein. This table holds 850,000 to 1,300,000 distinct CDR3 sequences, 40% to 45% found once. The sample comprised blood. This chain joins TRBV28 and TRBJ2-3; TRBD2 aligns across 12 bases. The source of this sequence is a woman aged 60-75 years in good health. Written as DNA, the CDR3 is TGTGCCAGCAGTCGGACTAGCGGGATAGGGACAGATACGCAGTATTTT. This sequence encodes CASSRTSGIGTDTQYF.